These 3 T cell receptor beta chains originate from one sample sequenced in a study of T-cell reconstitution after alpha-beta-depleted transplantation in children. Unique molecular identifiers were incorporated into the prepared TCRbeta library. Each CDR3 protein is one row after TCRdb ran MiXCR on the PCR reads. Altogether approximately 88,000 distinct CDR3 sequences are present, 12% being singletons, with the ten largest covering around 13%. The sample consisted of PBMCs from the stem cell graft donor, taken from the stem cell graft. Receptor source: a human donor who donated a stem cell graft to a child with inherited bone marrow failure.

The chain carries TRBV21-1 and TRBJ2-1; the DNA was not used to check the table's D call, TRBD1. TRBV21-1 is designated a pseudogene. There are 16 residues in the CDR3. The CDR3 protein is CASSSSGLLLEDEQFF. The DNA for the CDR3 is TGTGCCAGCAGCTCCAGCGGGCTCCTCCTCGAGGATGAGCAGTTCTTC.

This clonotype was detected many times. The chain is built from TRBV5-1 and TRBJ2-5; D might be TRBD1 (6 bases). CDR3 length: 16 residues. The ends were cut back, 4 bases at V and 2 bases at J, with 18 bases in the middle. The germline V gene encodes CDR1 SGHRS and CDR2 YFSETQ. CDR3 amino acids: CASSQGGTRPQETQYF. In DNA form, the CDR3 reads TGCGCCAGCAGCCAGGGTGGGACACGACCTCAAGAGACCCAGTACTTC.

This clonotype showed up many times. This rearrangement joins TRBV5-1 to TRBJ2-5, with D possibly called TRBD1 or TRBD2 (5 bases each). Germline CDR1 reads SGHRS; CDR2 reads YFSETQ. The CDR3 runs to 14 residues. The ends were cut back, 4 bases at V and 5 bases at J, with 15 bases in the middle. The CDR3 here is CASSMDPEGETQYF. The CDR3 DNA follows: TGCGCCAGCAGCATGGACCCTGAGGGGGAGACCCAGTACTTC.